This TCR beta chain was profiled in a study of response to subunit inactivated influenza vaccine. TCRdb passed the RT-PCR reads through MiXCR, listing each CDR3 protein once. This table has hundreds of thousands of distinct CDR3 sequences, approximately 12% appearing once. General study results and limits: Few additional T cells are recruited per seasonal influenza vaccination, authors suggested.

This clonotype has a handful of counts. Antigen: not known. CDR3 size: 13 residues. Germline CDR1 SEHNR, CDR2 FQNEAQ (reference sequence). The germline V and J ends were trimmed by 4 bases and 5 bases, with 10 bases remaining between them. Sequenced material: PBMCs from blood, taken around seven weeks after vaccination. The source of this sequence is a man in his forties or fifties who received an inactivated influenza vaccine. The chain recombines TRBV7-9 with TRBJ2-3, with D possibly matching TRBD2 (7 bases). CDR3 bases: TGTGCCAGCAGCTGGGGGGGCGAAGATACGCAGTATTTT. It specifies CASSWGGEDTQYF.